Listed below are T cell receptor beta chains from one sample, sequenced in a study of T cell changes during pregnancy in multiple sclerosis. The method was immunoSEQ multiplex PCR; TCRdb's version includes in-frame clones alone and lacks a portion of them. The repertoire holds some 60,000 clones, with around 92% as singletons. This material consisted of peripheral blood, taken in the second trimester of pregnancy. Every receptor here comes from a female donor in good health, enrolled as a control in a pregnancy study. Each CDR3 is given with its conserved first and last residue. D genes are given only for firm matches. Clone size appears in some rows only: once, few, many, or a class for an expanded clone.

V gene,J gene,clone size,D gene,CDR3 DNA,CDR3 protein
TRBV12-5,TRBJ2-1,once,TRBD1,TGTGCTAGTGGTCCAAGGGGAGGGGACAGGGATAGCTCCTACAATGAGCAGTTCTTC,CASGPRGGDRDSSYNEQFF
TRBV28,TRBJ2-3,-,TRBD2,TGTGCCAGCAGGACTAGCGGCACAGATACGCAGTATTTT,CASRTSGTDTQYF
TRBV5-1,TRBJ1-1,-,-,TGCGCCAGCAGCTTGGCACAGAGCACTGAAGCTTTCTTT,CASSLAQSTEAFF
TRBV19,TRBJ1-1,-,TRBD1,TGTGCCAGTAGTAGTACAGGGGGTCACCTGAACACTGAAGCTTTCTTT,CASSSTGGHLNTEAFF
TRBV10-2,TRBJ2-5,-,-,TGCGCCAGCAGAGGGGCCGGCGGAGAGACCCAGTACTTC,CASRGAGGETQYF
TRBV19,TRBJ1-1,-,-,TGTGCCAGTAACAGCCATTCAGGGAACACTGAAGCTTTCTTT,CASNSHSGNTEAFF
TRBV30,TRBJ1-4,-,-,TGTGCCTGGAGTCCGAGCGGGCGGCGAGAAAAACTGTTTTTT,CAWSPSGRREKLFF
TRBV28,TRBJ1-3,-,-,TGTGCCAGCAGTGGAGGGGTCGGAAACACCATATATTTT,CASSGGVGNTIYF
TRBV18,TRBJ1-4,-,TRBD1,TGTGCCAGCTCACCACGTTCGCGGCAGGGGGGTGAAAAACTGTTTTTT,CASSPRSRQGGEKLFF
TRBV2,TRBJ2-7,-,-,TGTGCCAGTAGACTACTCTCCTACGAGCAGTACTTC,CASRLLSYEQYF
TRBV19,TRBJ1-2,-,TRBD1,TGTGCCAGTAGTACTCCACAGGGGGGGCCTGGAGGCTACACCTTC,CASSTPQGGPGGYTF
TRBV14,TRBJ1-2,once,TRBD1,TGTGCCAGCAGCCGTAGACAGGGGCGGGACTATGGCTACACCTTC,CASSRRQGRDYGYTF
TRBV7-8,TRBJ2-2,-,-,TGTGCCAGCAGCCTAGGGGAGATCGGCGGGGAGCTGTTTTTT,CASSLGEIGGELFF
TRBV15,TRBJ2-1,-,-,TGTGCCACCAGCAGGGGCGGAGGAACCGTAAGGAGCTCCTACAATGAGCAGTTCTTC,CATSRGGGTVRSSYNEQFF
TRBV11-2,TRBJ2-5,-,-,TGTGCCAGCAGCCTTGGGACTGGCGGACGGACCCAGTACTTC,CASSLGTGGRTQYF
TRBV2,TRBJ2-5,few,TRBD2,TGTGCCAGCACATTTGGGCAGGGAGGGTATGAGACCCAGTACTTC,CASTFGQGGYETQYF
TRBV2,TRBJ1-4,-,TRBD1,TGTGCCACCTCGCAGGACAGGGTGACTAATGAAAAACTGTTTTTT,CATSQDRVTNEKLFF
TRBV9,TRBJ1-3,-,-,TGTGCCAGCAGCGTAGGGGGCAGTTACACTGGAAACACCATATATTTT,CASSVGGSYTGNTIYF